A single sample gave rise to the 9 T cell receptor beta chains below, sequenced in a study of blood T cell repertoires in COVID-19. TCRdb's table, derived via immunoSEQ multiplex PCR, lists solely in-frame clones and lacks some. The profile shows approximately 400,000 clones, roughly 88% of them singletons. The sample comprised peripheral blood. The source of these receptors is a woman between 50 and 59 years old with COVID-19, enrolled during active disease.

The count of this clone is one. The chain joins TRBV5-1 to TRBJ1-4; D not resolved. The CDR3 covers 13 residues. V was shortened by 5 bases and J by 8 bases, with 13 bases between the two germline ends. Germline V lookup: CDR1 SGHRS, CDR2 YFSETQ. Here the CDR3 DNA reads TGCGCCAGCAGGAGAGAGGGTTTGGAAAAACTGTTTTTT. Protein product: CASRREGLEKLFF.

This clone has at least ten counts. The CDR3 DNA reads TGTGCTAGTGGTTTGGCCCGACAGGGGCAGGGTGCCTATGGCTACACCTTC. It translates to CASGLARQGQGAYGYTF. This chain uses TRBV12-5 with TRBJ1-2; 8 bases are shared with TRBD1. The J segment lost 4 bases and the V segment lost 1 base, leaving 11 bases of the junction unmatched. There are 17 residues in the CDR3. CDR1 LGHNT and CDR2 FRNRAP come from the germline V gene.

The CDR3 is CASSLEQAYNEQFF. DNA of the CDR3: TGTGCCAGCAGCTTGGAACAGGCTTACAATGAGCAGTTCTTC. This rearrangement joins TRBV5-4 to TRBJ2-1, with D perhaps TRBD1 (5 bases). V lost 0 bases, J lost 4 bases, and 8 bases lay in between. Germline assignment: CDR1 SGHNT and CDR2 YYREEE (reference sequence). The CDR3 spans 14 residues.

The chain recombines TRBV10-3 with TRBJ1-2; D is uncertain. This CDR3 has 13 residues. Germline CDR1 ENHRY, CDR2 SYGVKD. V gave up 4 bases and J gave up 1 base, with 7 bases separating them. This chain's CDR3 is CAISAGGNYGYTF. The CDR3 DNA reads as TGTGCCATCAGTGCCGGTGGTAACTATGGCTACACCTTC.

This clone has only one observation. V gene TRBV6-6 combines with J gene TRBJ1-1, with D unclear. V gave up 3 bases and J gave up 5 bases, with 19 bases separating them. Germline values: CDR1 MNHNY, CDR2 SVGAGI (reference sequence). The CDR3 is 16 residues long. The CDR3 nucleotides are TGTGCCAGCAGTTATTCGACCACTCCGGGAGGAACTGAAGCTTTCTTT. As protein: CASSYSTTPGGTEAFF.

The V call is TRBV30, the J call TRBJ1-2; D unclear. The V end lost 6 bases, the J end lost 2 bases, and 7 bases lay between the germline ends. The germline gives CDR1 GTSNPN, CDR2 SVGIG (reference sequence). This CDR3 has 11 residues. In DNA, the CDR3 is TGTGCCTGTGACGGGAACTATGGCTACACCTTC. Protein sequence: CACDGNYGYTF.

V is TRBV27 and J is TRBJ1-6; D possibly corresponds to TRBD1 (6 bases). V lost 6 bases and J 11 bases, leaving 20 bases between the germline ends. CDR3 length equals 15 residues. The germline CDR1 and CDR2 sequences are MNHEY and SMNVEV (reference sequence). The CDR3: CASSHKRQGQTPLHF. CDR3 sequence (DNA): TGTGCCAGCAGCCATAAACGGCAGGGGCAGACACCCCTCCACTTT.

The CDR3 sequence is CASSILPGQGNSPLHF. CDR3 DNA sequence: TGTGCCAGCAGTATACTTCCGGGACAGGGTAATTCACCCCTCCACTTT. The chain links TRBV27 to TRBJ1-6; 9 bases align to TRBD1. Germline V gene data show CDR1 as MNHEY and CDR2 as SMNVEV (reference sequence). This CDR3 is built from 16 residues. The V segment lost 5 bases and the J segment 6 bases; nucleotides outside the gene matches: 8.

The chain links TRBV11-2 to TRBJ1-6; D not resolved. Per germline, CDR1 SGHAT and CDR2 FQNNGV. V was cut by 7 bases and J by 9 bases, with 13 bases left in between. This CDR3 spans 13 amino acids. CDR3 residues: CASTVSPPSPLHF. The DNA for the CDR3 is TGTGCCAGCACCGTTAGCCCTCCTTCACCCCTCCACTTT.